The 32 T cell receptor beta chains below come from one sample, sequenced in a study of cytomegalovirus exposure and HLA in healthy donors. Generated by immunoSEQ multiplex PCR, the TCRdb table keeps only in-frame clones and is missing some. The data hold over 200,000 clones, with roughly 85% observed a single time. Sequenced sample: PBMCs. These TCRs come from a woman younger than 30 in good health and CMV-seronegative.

The CDR3 DNA sequence: TGTGCCAGCAGCTTACTACCGACTAGCGGGAGTGTAATTGAGCAGTTCTTC. It is translated as CASSLLPTSGSVIEQFF. The gene calls are TRBV7-6 and TRBJ2-1, with 12 positions matching TRBD2. The length of the CDR3 is 17 residues. The V gene's germline CDR1 is SGHVS and CDR2 FNYEAQ. Losses at the gene ends were 2 bases for V and 9 bases for J; bases not matched to a gene: 11.

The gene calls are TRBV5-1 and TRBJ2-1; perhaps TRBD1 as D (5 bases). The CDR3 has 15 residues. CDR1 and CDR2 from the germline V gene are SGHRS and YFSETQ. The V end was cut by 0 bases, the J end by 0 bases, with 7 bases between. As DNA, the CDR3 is TGCGCCAGCAGCTTGGGACAGACCTCCTACAATGAGCAGTTCTTC. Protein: CASSLGQTSYNEQFF.

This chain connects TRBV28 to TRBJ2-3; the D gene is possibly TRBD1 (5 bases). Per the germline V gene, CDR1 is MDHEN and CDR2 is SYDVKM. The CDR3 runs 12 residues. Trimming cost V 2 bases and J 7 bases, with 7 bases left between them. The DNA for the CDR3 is TGTGCCAGCAGTTTAAGACAGTATACGCAGTATTTT. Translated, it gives CASSLRQYTQYF.

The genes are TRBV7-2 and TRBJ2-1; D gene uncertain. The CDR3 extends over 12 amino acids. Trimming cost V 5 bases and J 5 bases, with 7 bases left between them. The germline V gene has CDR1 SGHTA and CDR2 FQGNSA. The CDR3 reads CASSPTHNEQFF. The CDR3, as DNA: TGTGCCAGCAGCCCCACCCACAATGAGCAGTTCTTC.

CDR3 amino acids: CASSLGPNEQFF. The CDR3 nucleotides read TGTGCCAGCAGTTTGGGCCCCAATGAGCAGTTCTTC. The chain is built from TRBV27 and TRBJ2-1; D unclear. This CDR3 contains 12 residues. V gave up 3 bases and J gave up 6 bases, with 6 bases separating them. Germline CDR1 is MNHEY and CDR2 is SMNVEV (reference sequence).

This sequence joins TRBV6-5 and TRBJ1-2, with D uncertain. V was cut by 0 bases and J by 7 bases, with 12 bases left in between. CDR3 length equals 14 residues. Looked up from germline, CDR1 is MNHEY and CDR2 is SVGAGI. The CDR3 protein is CASSYSMGFSGYTF. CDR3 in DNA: TGTGCCAGCAGTTACTCGATGGGGTTTTCTGGCTACACCTTC.

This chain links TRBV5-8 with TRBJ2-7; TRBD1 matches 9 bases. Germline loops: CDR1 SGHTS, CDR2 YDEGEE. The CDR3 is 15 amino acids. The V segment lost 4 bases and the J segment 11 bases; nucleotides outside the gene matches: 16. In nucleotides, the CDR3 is TGTGCCAGCAGCACCGCCCGACAGGGGGACCGGTTGAAGTACTTC. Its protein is CASSTARQGDRLKYF.

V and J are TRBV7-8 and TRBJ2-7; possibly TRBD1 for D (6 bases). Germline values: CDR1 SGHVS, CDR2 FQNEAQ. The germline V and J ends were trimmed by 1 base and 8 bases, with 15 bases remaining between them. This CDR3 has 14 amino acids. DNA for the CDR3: TGTGCCAGCAGCTTAGGGTCCTCTGGGGACAAGCAGTACTTC. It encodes CASSLGSSGDKQYF.

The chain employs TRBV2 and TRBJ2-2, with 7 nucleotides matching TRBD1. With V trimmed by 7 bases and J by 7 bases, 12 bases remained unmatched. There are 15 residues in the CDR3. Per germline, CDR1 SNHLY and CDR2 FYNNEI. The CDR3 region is CASIVGRGFVGELFF. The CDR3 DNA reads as TGTGCCAGCATAGTCGGCAGGGGGTTTGTCGGGGAGCTGTTTTTT.

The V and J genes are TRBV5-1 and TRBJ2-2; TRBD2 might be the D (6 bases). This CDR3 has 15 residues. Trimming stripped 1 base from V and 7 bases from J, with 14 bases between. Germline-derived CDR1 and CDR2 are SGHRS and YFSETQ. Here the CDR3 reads CASSLFRGWLGELFF. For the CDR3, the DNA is TGCGCCAGCAGCTTGTTCCGGGGGTGGCTCGGGGAGCTGTTTTTT.

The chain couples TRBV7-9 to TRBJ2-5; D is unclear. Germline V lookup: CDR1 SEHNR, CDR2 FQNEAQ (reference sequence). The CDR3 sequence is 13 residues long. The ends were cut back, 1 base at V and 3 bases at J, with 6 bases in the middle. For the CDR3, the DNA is TGTGCCAGCAGCTTAGTCCCCAAAGAGACCCAGTACTTC. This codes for CASSLVPKETQYF.

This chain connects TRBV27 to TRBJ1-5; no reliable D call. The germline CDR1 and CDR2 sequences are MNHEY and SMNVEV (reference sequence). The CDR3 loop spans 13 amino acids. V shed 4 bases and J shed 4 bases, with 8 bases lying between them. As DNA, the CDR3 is TGTGCCAGCAGTTCTCTTTGGAATCAGCCCCAGCATTTT. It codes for CASSSLWNQPQHF.

CDR3 nucleotide sequence: TGTGCCAGCAGTTACGGAGGGACAGGGGGTGAAAAACTGTTTTTT. Its translation is CASSYGGTGGEKLFF. The chain couples TRBV6-5 to TRBJ1-4; TRBD1 matches 11 bases. CDR1 and CDR2 from the germline V gene are MNHEY and SVGAGI. With 2 bases clipped from V and 7 bases from J, the junction kept 3 bases outside the gene matches. There are 15 residues in the CDR3.

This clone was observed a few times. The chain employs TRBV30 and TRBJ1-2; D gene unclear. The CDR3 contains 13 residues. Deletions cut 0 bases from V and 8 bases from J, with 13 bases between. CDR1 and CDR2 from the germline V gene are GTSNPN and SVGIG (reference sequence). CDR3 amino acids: CAWSVNHIEGYTF. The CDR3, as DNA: TGTGCCTGGAGTGTAAACCACATTGAAGGCTACACCTTC.

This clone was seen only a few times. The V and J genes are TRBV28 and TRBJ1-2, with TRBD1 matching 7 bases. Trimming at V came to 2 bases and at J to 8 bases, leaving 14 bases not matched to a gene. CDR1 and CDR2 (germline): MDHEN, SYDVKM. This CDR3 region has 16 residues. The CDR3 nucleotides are TGTGCCAGCAGTTTAAGCTCTCATTGGACAGGCCGAGGCTACACCTTC. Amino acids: CASSLSSHWTGRGYTF.

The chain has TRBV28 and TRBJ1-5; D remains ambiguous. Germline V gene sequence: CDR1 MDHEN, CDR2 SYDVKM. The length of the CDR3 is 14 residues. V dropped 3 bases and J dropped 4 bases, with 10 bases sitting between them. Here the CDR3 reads CASSFVRHNQPQHF. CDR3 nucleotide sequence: TGTGCCAGCAGTTTTGTCAGGCATAATCAGCCCCAGCATTTT. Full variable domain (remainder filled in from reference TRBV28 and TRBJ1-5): DVKVTQSSRYLVKRTGEKVFLECVQDMDHENMFWYRQDPGLGLRLIYFSYDVKMKEKGDIPEGYSVSREKKERFSLILESASTNQTSMYLCASSFVRHNQPQHFGDGTRLSIL.

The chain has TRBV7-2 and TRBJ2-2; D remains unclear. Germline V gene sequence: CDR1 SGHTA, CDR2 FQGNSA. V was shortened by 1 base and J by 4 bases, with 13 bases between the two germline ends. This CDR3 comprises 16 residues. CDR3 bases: TGTGCCAGCAGCTTAGTTGTGGGGTCGAGCACCGGGGAGCTGTTTTTT. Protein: CASSLVVGSSTGELFF. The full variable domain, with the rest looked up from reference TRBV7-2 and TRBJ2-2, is GAGVSQSPSNKVTEKGKDVELRCDPISGHTALYWYRQSLGQGLEFLIYFQGNSAPDKSGLPSDRFSAERTGGSVSTLTIQRTQQEDSAVYLCASSLVVGSSTGELFFGEGSRLTVL.

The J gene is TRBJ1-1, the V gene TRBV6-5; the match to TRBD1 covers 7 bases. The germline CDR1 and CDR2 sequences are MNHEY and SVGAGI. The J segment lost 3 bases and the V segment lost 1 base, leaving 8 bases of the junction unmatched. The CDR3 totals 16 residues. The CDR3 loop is CASSYLSRGRDTEAFF. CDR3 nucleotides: TGTGCCAGCAGTTACTTGTCCAGGGGGAGGGACACTGAAGCTTTCTTT.

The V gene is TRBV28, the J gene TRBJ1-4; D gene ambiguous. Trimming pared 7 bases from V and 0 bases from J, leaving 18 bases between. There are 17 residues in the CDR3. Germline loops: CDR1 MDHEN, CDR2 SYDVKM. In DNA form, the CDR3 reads TGTGCCAGCATAGGAGACGGGATCGTTGCAACTAATGAAAAACTGTTTTTT. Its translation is CASIGDGIVATNEKLFF.

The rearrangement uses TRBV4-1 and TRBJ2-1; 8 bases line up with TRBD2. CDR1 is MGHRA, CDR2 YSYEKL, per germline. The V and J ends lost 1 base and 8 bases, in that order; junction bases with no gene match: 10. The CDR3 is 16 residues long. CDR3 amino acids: CASSQGLAGGGDEQFF. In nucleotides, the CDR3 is TGCGCCAGCAGCCAAGGTCTGGCGGGGGGCGGGGATGAGCAGTTCTTC.

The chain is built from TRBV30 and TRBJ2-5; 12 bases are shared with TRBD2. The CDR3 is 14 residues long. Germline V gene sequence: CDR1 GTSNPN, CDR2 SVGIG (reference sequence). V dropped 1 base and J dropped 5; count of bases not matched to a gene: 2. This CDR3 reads CAWSAGLAGETQYF. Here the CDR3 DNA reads TGTGCCTGGAGTGCCGGACTAGCGGGGGAGACCCAGTACTTC. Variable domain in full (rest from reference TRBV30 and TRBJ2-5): SQTIHQWPATLVQPVGSPLSLECTVEGTSNPNLYWYRQAAGRGLQLLFYSVGIGQISSEVPQNLSASRPQDRQFILSSKKLLLSDSGFYLCAWSAGLAGETQYFGPGTRLLVL.

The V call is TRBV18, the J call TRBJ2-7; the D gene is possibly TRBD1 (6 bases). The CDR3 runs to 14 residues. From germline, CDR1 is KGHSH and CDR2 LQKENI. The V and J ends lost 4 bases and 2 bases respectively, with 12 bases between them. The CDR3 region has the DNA TGTGCCAGCTCACTTCCCGGGACAACCTACGAGCAGTACTTC. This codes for CASSLPGTTYEQYF.

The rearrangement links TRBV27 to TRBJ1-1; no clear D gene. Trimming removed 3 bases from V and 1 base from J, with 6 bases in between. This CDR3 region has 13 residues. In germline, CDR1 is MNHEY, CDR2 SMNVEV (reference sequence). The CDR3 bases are TGTGCCAGCAGTTTGGAAGAGAACACTGAAGCTTTCTTT. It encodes CASSLEENTEAFF.

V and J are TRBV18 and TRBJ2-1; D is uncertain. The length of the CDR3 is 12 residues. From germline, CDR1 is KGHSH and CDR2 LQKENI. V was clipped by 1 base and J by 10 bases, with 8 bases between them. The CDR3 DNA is TGTGCCAGCTCACCACGCCGAAGGGAGCAGTTCTTC. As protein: CASSPRRREQFF.

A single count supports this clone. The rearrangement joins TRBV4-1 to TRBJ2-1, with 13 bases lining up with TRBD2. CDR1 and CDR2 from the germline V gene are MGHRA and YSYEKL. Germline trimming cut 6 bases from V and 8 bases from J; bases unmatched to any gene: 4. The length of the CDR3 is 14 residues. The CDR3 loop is CASSRTSGRDEQFF. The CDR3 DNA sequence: TGCGCCAGCAGTAGGACTAGCGGGAGAGATGAGCAGTTCTTC.

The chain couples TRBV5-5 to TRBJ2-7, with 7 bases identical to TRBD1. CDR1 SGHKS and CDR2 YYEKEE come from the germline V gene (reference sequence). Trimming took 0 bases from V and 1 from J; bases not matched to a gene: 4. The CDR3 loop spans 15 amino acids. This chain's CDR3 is CASSLDRGGSYEQYF. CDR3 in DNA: TGTGCCAGCAGCTTGGACAGGGGCGGATCCTACGAGCAGTACTTC. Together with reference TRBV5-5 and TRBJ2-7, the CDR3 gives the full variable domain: DAGVTQSPTHLIKTRGQQVTLRCSPISGHKSVSWYQQVLGQGPQFIFQYYEKEERGRGNFPDRFSARQFPNYSSELNVNALLLGDSALYLCASSLDRGGSYEQYFGPGTRLTVT.

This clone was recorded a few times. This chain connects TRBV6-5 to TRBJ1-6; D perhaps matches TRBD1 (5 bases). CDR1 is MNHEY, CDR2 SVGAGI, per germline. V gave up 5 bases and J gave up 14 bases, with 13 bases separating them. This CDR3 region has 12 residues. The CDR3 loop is CASSLRGEALHF. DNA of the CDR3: TGTGCCAGCAGTCTACGGGGGGAGGCCCTCCACTTT.

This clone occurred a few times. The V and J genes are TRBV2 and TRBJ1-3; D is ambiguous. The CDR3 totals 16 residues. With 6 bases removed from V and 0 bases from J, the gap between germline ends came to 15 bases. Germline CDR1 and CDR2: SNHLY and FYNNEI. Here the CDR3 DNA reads TGTGCCAGCAGCGATCCGGCCCGCATCTCTGGAAACACCATATATTTT. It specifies CASSDPARISGNTIYF.

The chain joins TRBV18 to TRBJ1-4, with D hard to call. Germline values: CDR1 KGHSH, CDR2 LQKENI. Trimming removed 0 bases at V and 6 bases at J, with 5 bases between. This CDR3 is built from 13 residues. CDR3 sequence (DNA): TGTGCCAGCTCACCACCTTTGGATGAAAAACTGTTTTTT. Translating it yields CASSPPLDEKLFF.

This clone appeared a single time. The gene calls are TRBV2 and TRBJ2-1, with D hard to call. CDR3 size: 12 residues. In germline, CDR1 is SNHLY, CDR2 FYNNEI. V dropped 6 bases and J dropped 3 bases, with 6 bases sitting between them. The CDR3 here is CASRDDYNEQFF. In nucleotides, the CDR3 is TGTGCCAGCAGGGACGACTACAATGAGCAGTTCTTC.

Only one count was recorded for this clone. The CDR3: CASSSSTGVRTEAFF. The DNA for the CDR3 is TGTGCCAGTAGTTCTAGCACAGGGGTGAGGACTGAAGCTTTCTTT. The chain carries TRBV19 and TRBJ1-1; 7 positions agree with TRBD1. V was clipped by 5 bases and J by 5 bases; unmatched bases: 11. In germline, CDR1 is LNHDA, CDR2 SQIVND (reference sequence). There are 15 residues in the CDR3.

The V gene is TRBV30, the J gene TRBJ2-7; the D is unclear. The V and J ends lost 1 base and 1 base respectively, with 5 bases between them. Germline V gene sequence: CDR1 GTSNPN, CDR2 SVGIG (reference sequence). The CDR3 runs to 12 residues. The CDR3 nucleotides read TGTGCCTGGAGTGCTCAATCCTACGAGCAGTACTTC. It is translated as CAWSAQSYEQYF.